The rows below give T cell receptor beta chains drawn from one sample of a study of CD4 T cell repertoires in COVID-19. Measured with immunoSEQ multiplex PCR; TCRdb has only the in-frame clones, and not every one. The sample has fewer than 25,000 clones, roughly 93% seen once. The sample was circulating follicular helper CD4+ T cells (cTfh) from blood, taken before the COVID-19 pandemic. The receptors were sampled from a human donor who had COVID-19. Each CDR3 is given with its conserved first and last residue. A D gene is named only where the DNA matches it firmly. Where a row states a size, it is once, few, many or the class of an expanded clone; other rows omit it.

>TRBV19|TRBJ2-2|NA|NA|14
TGTGCCAGTGGGTTGATAGGGGTGACCGGGGAGCTGTTTTTT
CASGLIGVTGELFF
>TRBV2|TRBJ1-1|few|NA|17
TGTGCCAGCAGTGAAGGAGGTGTGTGGACAGTGAACACTGAAGCTTTCTTT
CASSEGGVWTVNTEAFF
>TRBV5-6|TRBJ2-2|NA|TRBD2|16
TGTGCCAGCAGCCATTGGACTAGCGGGCCCACCGGGGAGCTGTTTTTT
CASSHWTSGPTGELFF
>TRBV5-1|TRBJ2-6|NA|NA|17
TGCGCCAGCAGCACGCTCCCTGGAGGCTCTGGGGCCAACGTCCTGACTTTC
CASSTLPGGSGANVLTF
>TRBV11-2|TRBJ2-3|NA|TRBD2|15
TGTGCCAGCAGCTTAGCGGGGGGGCCGGCAGATACGCAGTATTTT
CASSLAGGPADTQYF
>TRBV2|TRBJ1-1|NA|NA|15
TGTGCCAGCAACCGTTTCGGGACGGGGGACACTGAAGCTTTCTTT
CASNRFGTGDTEAFF
>TRBV6-1|TRBJ2-5|NA|NA|15
TGTGCCAGCAGTGAAGTGACCGGGGTGGCGGAGACCCAGTACTTC
CASSEVTGVAETQYF
>TRBV15|TRBJ1-2|NA|NA|14
TGTACCACCAGCAGAGGTCAGGCCAACTATGGCTACACCTTC
CTTSRGQANYGYTF
>TRBV7-9|TRBJ1-1|NA|TRBD1|14
TGTGCCAGCAGCTCGGGACAGCCGAACACTGAAGCTTTCTTT
CASSSGQPNTEAFF
>TRBV28|TRBJ2-1|NA|NA|14
TGTGCCAGCAGTTTTGGCCCAGATATGGATGAGCAGTTCTTC
CASSFGPDMDEQFF
>TRBV19|TRBJ1-1|NA|TRBD1|17
TGTGCCAGTAGTACCCGGTCGAACAGGGGGCACGACACTGAAGCTTTCTTT
CASSTRSNRGHDTEAFF
>TRBV5-1|TRBJ2-5|NA|TRBD2|16
TGCGCCAGCAGTTCGGGACTAGCGGGGCCTACCGAGACCCAGTACTTC
CASSSGLAGPTETQYF